This TCR beta chain was observed in a study of T cells in Graves' hyperthyroidism and ophthalmopathy. At the level of the study: Peripheral blood was drawn at first diagnosis, prior to all treatment. Study-wide points: Peripheral blood also featured most of the thyroid clonotypes expanded above 0.001. Ophthalmopathy was distinguished from stable hyperthyroidism by 13 V-J signatures.

Based on clinical symptoms, serum thyroxine and TRAb, thyroid ultrasound and orbital computed tomography, diagnoses were reached. This clonotype was picked up many times. No antigen is known for it. TCR beta CDR3 region amplification was performed from RNA transcripts. HTBI primers were used for first-round RT-PCR of the TCR CDR3. Each CDR3 protein is one row after TCRdb ran MiXCR on the multiplex PCR reads. Altogether nearly 750,000 distinct CDR3 sequences are present, just over 35% being singletons, with the ten largest covering 31%. Trimming took off 7 bases at V and 2 bases at J, with 12 bases between the two ends. From germline, CDR1 is LNHDA and CDR2 SQIVND (reference sequence). CDR3 length: 14 residues.

The sequencing input was blood. The source of this sequence is a woman in her thirties or forties with Graves' hyperthyroidism. The V gene is TRBV19, the J gene TRBJ1-3; D not certain. CDR3 residues: CASKVRTAGNTIYF. CDR3 in DNA: TGTGCCAGTAAAGTCAGGACGGCTGGAAACACCATATATTTT.